The rows below give T cell receptor beta chains drawn from one sample of a study of blood T cell repertoires in COVID-19. The assay was immunoSEQ multiplex PCR, and TCRdb's table has in-frame clones only and misses some. The sample contains about 60,000 clones, roughly 90% of which appear only once. Sequences were obtained from peripheral blood. The receptors shown here come from a man aged 50 to 60 with active COVID-19. Each CDR3 is given with its conserved first and last residue. D genes are given only for firm matches. Not all rows give a size; the values are once, few, many and, for expanded clones, a class.

j_gene,abundance,v_gene,d_gene,CDR3nt,CDR3aa
TRBJ2-2,.,TRBV5-1,TRBD2,TGCGCCAGCAGCCCGGACGCGGGGGACTACACCGGGGAGCTGTTTTTT,CASSPDAGDYTGELFF
TRBJ1-1,.,TRBV7-2,.,TGTGCCAGCAGCTTATGGGCAGCGAACACTGAAGCTTTCTTT,CASSLWAANTEAFF
TRBJ1-2,.,TRBV3-1/TRBV3-2,TRBD1,TGTGCCAGCAGCCCTAGGACAGGGGCTGGCTACACCTTC,CASSPRTGAGYTF
TRBJ2-7,.,TRBV27,.,TGTGCCAGCAGCCCACTTGGAGGACTGGTCTCATACGAGCAGTACTTC,CASSPLGGLVSYEQYF
TRBJ2-7,.,TRBV6-5,TRBD1,TGTGCCAGCAGACCCACGGGACAGGGGGCCTACGAGCAGTACTTC,CASRPTGQGAYEQYF
TRBJ1-3,.,TRBV15,.,TGTGCCACCAGCCGCCTAGAGGCCGGCTCTGGAAACACCATATATTTT,CATSRLEAGSGNTIYF
TRBJ2-7,.,TRBV11-1,TRBD2,TGTGCCAGCAGCTTCCGGGACTATGCCTACGAGCAGTACTTC,CASSFRDYAYEQYF
TRBJ1-2,few,TRBV5-4,TRBD1,TGTGCCAGCAGCAGAGACTCGGGACAGATATATGGCTACACCTTC,CASSRDSGQIYGYTF
TRBJ2-7,.,TRBV25-1,TRBD1,TGTGCCAGCCATGGGCCGGGACAGATCGGCGAGCAGTACTTC,CASHGPGQIGEQYF
TRBJ1-3,.,TRBV7-2,.,TGTGCCAGCAGCTTAGTAGCCCGGGGTCTTACAGGAAACACCATATATTTT,CASSLVARGLTGNTIYF
TRBJ2-5,.,TRBV11-3,.,TGTGCCAGCAGCTTACAGGCCCAAGAGACCCAGTACTTC,CASSLQAQETQYF
TRBJ1-2,.,TRBV3-1/TRBV3-2,.,TGTGCCAGCAGGGCACAGGACTATGGCTACACCTTC,CASRAQDYGYTF
TRBJ1-1,once,TRBV12-3/TRBV12-4,.,TGTGCCAGCAGTTTAGGGGGGGTCGGTGAAGCTTTCTTT,CASSLGGVGEAFF
TRBJ2-7,.,TRBV30,.,TGTGCCAGTGACAGGTCGGAGGCCTACGAGCAGTACTTC,CASDRSEAYEQYF
TRBJ1-2,.,TRBV5-6,.,TGTGCCAGCACCCTTCGTGGCGGATCTGGCTATGGCTACACCTTC,CASTLRGGSGYGYTF
TRBJ2-1,.,TRBV25-1,.,TGTGCCAGCAGTCGTCCGGAGGCAGGGGTCAATGAGCAGTTCTTC,CASSRPEAGVNEQFF
TRBJ1-1,.,TRBV4-1,.,TGCGCCAGCAGCCAACAACAGGGTTTCGCTGAAGCTTTCTTT,CASSQQQGFAEAFF
TRBJ2-7,.,TRBV5-1,TRBD1,TGCGCCAGCAGCTGGGACAGGGGCTCCTACGAGCAGTACTTC,CASSWDRGSYEQYF
TRBJ1-6,.,TRBV10-2,TRBD1,TGCGCCAGCTTACCGGGACAGGGACGATCACCCCTCCACTTT,CASLPGQGRSPLHF
TRBJ2-5,.,TRBV6-5,.,TGTGCCAGCAGTTACGCCTGGGGGGACGAGACCCAGTACTTC,CASSYAWGDETQYF
TRBJ2-1,.,TRBV19,TRBD2,TGTGCCACCCAGCGGGGGGGGAGCTCCTACAATGAGCAGTTCTTC,CATQRGGSSYNEQFF
TRBJ1-5,once,TRBV29-1,TRBD1,TGCAGCGTTTGGACAGGGGGTAATCAGCCCCAGCATTTT,CSVWTGGNQPQHF
TRBJ2-7,.,TRBV6-5,.,TGTGCCAGCAGTTACACGAGGGGGTCCTACGAGCAGTACTTC,CASSYTRGSYEQYF
TRBJ2-3,.,TRBV7-2,TRBD2,TGTGCCAGCGCGAAAGGCGGGGGGCGAGTGCATGATACGCAGTATTTT,CASAKGGGRVHDTQYF
TRBJ1-1,.,TRBV7-2,.,TGTGCCAGCAGCCCCGTTGGTGGTATGGCAGCTTTCTTT,CASSPVGGMAAFF
TRBJ1-2,.,TRBV6-1,TRBD1,TGTGCCAGCAGTGAACACCAAGGAACAGGGGGATACACCTTC,CASSEHQGTGGYTF
TRBJ1-5,.,TRBV19,TRBD1,TGTGCCAGTAGTATAAAAAAACAGGGGGCTAGCAATCAGCCCCAGCATTTT,CASSIKKQGASNQPQHF
TRBJ2-1,.,TRBV7-2,.,TGTGCCAGCAGCTCGAGGGTCTCCTACAATGAGCAGTTCTTC,CASSSRVSYNEQFF
TRBJ1-1,.,TRBV6-5,.,TGTGCCAGCAGTTACGGTGGCAGATTGAACACTGAAGCTTTCTTT,CASSYGGRLNTEAFF
TRBJ1-2,few,TRBV4-1,.,TGCGCCAGCAGCCACCCCTTGAAGCGTGTGATTAACTATGGCTACACCTTC,CASSHPLKRVINYGYTF
TRBJ1-6,.,TRBV12-1,.,TGTGCCAGCAGCTCCCCCAGCGGGGGGGGAAATTCACCCCTCCACTTT,CASSSPSGGGNSPLHF
TRBJ2-1,.,TRBV9,TRBD2,TGTGCCAGCAGCGTTTCGCCGGGACTAGGGGCCTACGGTGAGCAGTTCTTC,CASSVSPGLGAYGEQFF
TRBJ2-7,.,TRBV21-1,.,TGTGCCAGCAGGTCCTCTAACCGTGGGACAGGGTTTCTCGAGCAGTACTTC,CASRSSNRGTGFLEQYF
TRBJ1-1,few,TRBV5-6,.,TGTGCCAGCAGCCAGACAGTGAACACTGAAGCTTTCTTT,CASSQTVNTEAFF
TRBJ1-2,.,TRBV7-9,TRBD1,TGTGCCAGCAGCAAACAGGGGTTCTATGGCTACACCTTC,CASSKQGFYGYTF
TRBJ2-6,.,TRBV7-3,.,TGTGCCAGCAGCTTAAGTGGAGGCTATGGGGCCAACGTCCTGACTTTC,CASSLSGGYGANVLTF
TRBJ2-7,.,TRBV30,.,TGTGCCTGGAGCGGCGGCAGATTCTCCTACGAGCAGTACTTC,CAWSGGRFSYEQYF
TRBJ2-5,.,TRBV24-1,.,TGTGCCACCAGTGATTTATCTCCCGGCGGCCAAGAGACCCAGTACTTC,CATSDLSPGGQETQYF
TRBJ2-1,.,TRBV6-5,.,TGTGCCAGCACCTCGGGAGTCAATGAGCAGTTCTTC,CASTSGVNEQFF
TRBJ1-2,.,TRBV30,.,TGTGCCTGGAGGAAGGGGGGCTACACCTTC,CAWRKGGYTF
TRBJ1-2,.,TRBV5-1,.,TGCGCCAGCAGCTTGGGCGACAGTCTCTATGGCTACACCTTC,CASSLGDSLYGYTF
TRBJ1-3,.,TRBV10-1,.,TGCGCCAGCAACCACAGAAGATCTGGAAACACCATATATTTT,CASNHRRSGNTIYF
TRBJ2-1,.,TRBV12-5,TRBD2,TGTGCTAGTGGTCCCCCACTTAGCGGGGCCGTCTCCTACAATGAGCAGTTCTTC,CASGPPLSGAVSYNEQFF
TRBJ1-2,few,TRBV6-5,.,TGTGCCAGCAGTTTACGGTTAGGGGTTTACTATGGCTACACCTTC,CASSLRLGVYYGYTF
TRBJ2-7,once,TRBV30,TRBD1,TGTGCCTGGAGTGTAGGGGACAGGGGGCTGTACGAGCAGTACTTC,CAWSVGDRGLYEQYF
TRBJ1-5,few,TRBV5-8,TRBD1,TGTGCCAGCAGCCCTAAGGACAGGCCAGGGCCCCAGCATTTT,CASSPKDRPGPQHF
TRBJ1-5,few,TRBV27,TRBD1,TGTGCCAGCAGTTCGCTGGACAGGGACTACCAGCCCCAGCATTTT,CASSSLDRDYQPQHF
TRBJ1-2,.,TRBV2,.,TGTGCCAGCAGGCAGATTTATGGCTACACCTTC,CASRQIYGYTF
TRBJ2-3,.,TRBV5-7,TRBD2,TGTGCCAGCAGCTTGATAGCGGGGGTCCACACAGATACGCAGTATTTT,CASSLIAGVHTDTQYF
TRBJ2-4,.,TRBV4-2,TRBD1,TGTGCCAGCAGCCAGGGGGACAGGGACAAAAACATTCAGTACTTC,CASSQGDRDKNIQYF
TRBJ2-1,.,TRBV5-1,.,TGCGCCAGCTCCTCAGGGGGGACTAGTGTTTATCGCGAGCAGTTCTTC,CASSSGGTSVYREQFF
TRBJ1-2,.,TRBV2,TRBD1,TGTGCCAGCAGACCACGACAGGGATCTAACTATGGCTACACCTTC,CASRPRQGSNYGYTF
TRBJ1-2,.,TRBV4-1,TRBD1,TGCGCCAGCAGTACTCCGGGACAGGGAGCTAACTATGGCTACACCTTC,CASSTPGQGANYGYTF
TRBJ1-4,.,TRBV18,.,TGTGCCAGCTCACCAGAAAGCAGGCCAACCATTAATGAAAAACTGTTTTTT,CASSPESRPTINEKLFF
TRBJ1-1,.,TRBV2,TRBD1,TGTGCCAGCAGTAAACAGGGGTCCGGACGAGTGAACACTGAAGCTTTCTTT,CASSKQGSGRVNTEAFF
TRBJ1-6,few,TRBV30,.,TGTGCCTGCAGAAGCTCCTATAATTCACCCCTCCACTTT,CACRSSYNSPLHF
TRBJ2-3,.,TRBV24-1,TRBD2,TGTGCCACCAGTGATCCGCGGGGGGCGGATACGCAGTATTTT,CATSDPRGADTQYF
TRBJ2-2,.,TRBV7-6,TRBD1,TGTGCCAGCAGCTTACCGGGACAGGGTAACACCGGGGAGCTGTTTTTT,CASSLPGQGNTGELFF
TRBJ2-7,.,TRBV23-1,TRBD1,TGCGCCAGCGCGACCGGGACAGACGCCTACGAGCAGTACTTC,CASATGTDAYEQYF
TRBJ1-4,.,TRBV3-1/TRBV3-2,.,TGTGCCAGCAGCCAGGTTACAGGGTATCACGATAATGAAAAACTGTTTTTT,CASSQVTGYHDNEKLFF